This T cell receptor beta chain was recovered during a study of blood T cell repertoires in COVID-19 (dated by TCRdb to 2019 to 2021). Concerning the study at large: The collaborator samples originated in the United States, Italy and Spain and spanned the acute and convalescent phases of COVID-19. The samples were drawn from two sources: the first 160 participants of the ongoing ImmuneRACE study, and 1,000 to 1,500 subjects contributed by 6 global collaborators. The dataset comprised deeply sampled blood TCRbeta repertoires from subjects exposed to, actively infected with, or recovered from COVID-19. Where HLA class I and class II types were available, the types were taken from metadata supplied by the sample provider, not from assay-based typing. The sample metadata nearly always contained a de-identified subject ID, COVID-19 status, age in years and sex. The prospective study material was composed of cDNA or gDNA derived from T cells, B-cell-depleted T cells, or PBMCs. The repertoires were released in a freely available public database meant as a resource for research on the immune response to SARS-CoV-2. On the study overall, not on this receptor specifically: How much clinical and demographic metadata was included differed by source and by participant, and the metadata was provided uncurated.

TCRbeta CDR3 regions were amplified from genomic DNA using the immunoSEQ Assay, a bias-controlled multiplex PCR. The authors' analysis ran thus. The number of nucleated cells in each sample was estimated from the amplification of reference gene primers within the assay. To quantify the absolute abundance of each unique TCRbeta CDR3 rearrangement, sequence reads were collapsed and filtered. For each sample, productive Simpson clonality was calculated by taking the square root of Simpson's diversity index across productive rearrangements. TCRdb's version of the immuneACCESS table is confined to in-frame rearrangements and falls short of the full clone set. An unresolved V gene accounts for under half of the shortfall where checked; the remainder is of unknown origin. That table gives V, J and clone size, and the DNA gave D and trimming. For this sample there are 180,000 or so clones; around 85% appear just once. Approximately 8% of the sample lies in the top ten.

CDR1 and CDR2 are drawn from the germline V gene: KGHSH, LQKENI. The germline V and J ends show losses of 3 bases and 0 bases respectively, and no gene match explains 6 bases of the junction. The CDR3 sequence holds 16 residues, the cysteine and phenylalanine included. Kept here is only the CDR3 DNA, which spans 48 bases and is read in frame from base 1. Each collaborating institution followed its own protocols to collect whole blood in K2EDTA tubes. For TCRbeta analysis, collaborator samples were shipped as frozen whole blood, as isolated PBMCs, or as DNA extracted from either sample type. Concerning this clone: Its binding antigen is unknown. Base qualities are not at hand, and no much larger clone is one base apart.

The material sequenced was peripheral blood. The chain joins TRBV18 to TRBJ2-5; the junction holds 8 bases that match TRBD1. The receptor comes from a woman aged 55-75 years with acute or convalescent COVID-19. The CDR3 in this case is CASSPPGQGHQETQYF. The sequenced DNA: TGTGCCAGCTCACCCCCTGGACAGGGCCACCAAGAGACCCAGTACTTC.